The 28 T cell receptor beta chains presented below share a single source sample, sequenced in a study of a mutant IDH1 vaccine in newly diagnosed glioma. Time point defined: week 47, end of study. Doses of 300 ug of mutant IDH1 20-mer peptide were given with topical imiquimod. For these TCRs, the target antigens are not known. The table came from immunoSEQ multiplex PCR; TCRdb's copy has only in-frame clones and leaves some out. The repertoire holds around 60,000 clones, with around 83% as singletons. The specimen was PBMCs, collected from a glioma patient whose treatment included an IDH1 peptide vaccine. The receptors were sampled from a man aged 25 to 40 with glioma.

This clone was seen once. The rearrangement uses TRBV10-2 and TRBJ2-7; 11 bases line up with TRBD1. Germline assignment: CDR1 WSHSY and CDR2 SAAADI. With 6 bases clipped from V and 4 bases from J, the junction kept 2 bases outside the gene matches. CDR3 length equals 13 residues. As DNA, the CDR3 is TGCGCCAGCAGCGGGGACAGGGGGTACGAGCAGTACTTC. It is translated as CASSGDRGYEQYF.

V gene TRBV4-1 combines with J gene TRBJ1-4; D is possibly TRBD1 (5 bases). Germline CDR1 MGHRA, CDR2 YSYEKL. The germline V and J ends were trimmed by 0 bases and 0 bases, with 17 bases remaining between them. The CDR3 is 19 residues long. The CDR3 sequence is CASSQDWGRGSATNEKLFF. The CDR3 DNA reads as TGCGCCAGCAGCCAAGATTGGGGCCGAGGGAGTGCAACTAATGAAAAACTGTTTTTT.

V is TRBV5-1 and J is TRBJ1-4; D uncertain. Trimming removed 4 bases from V and 15 bases from J, with 19 bases in between. This CDR3 is built from 13 residues. CDR1 SGHRS and CDR2 YFSETQ come from the germline V gene. In DNA form, the CDR3 reads TGCGCCAGCAGCGAGGGTTTGGGAGGGAATATGTTTTTT. Translation: CASSEGLGGNMFF.

V is TRBV6-1 and J is TRBJ1-6, with 7 positions matching TRBD1. In germline, CDR1 is MNHNS, CDR2 SASEGT. Unmatched junction bases numbered 4, after V lost 4 bases and J lost 7 bases. The CDR3 runs 14 residues. CDR3 protein: CASSAQGVNSPLHF. CDR3 in DNA: TGTGCCAGCAGTGCTCAGGGGGTCAATTCACCCCTCCACTTT.

The chain employs TRBV5-1 and TRBJ2-3; a possible D gene is TRBD2 (6 bases). The length of the CDR3 is 16 residues. Trimming shortened V by 2 bases and J by 0 bases, and 13 bases separated the two germline ends. Germline V gene data show CDR1 as SGHRS and CDR2 as YFSETQ. This CDR3 is CASSFRAGTSTDTQYF. CDR3 nucleotides: TGCGCCAGCAGCTTTCGTGCGGGGACTAGCACAGATACGCAGTATTTT.

This clone occurred once. The chain couples TRBV7-9 to TRBJ2-3; D ambiguous. Looked up from germline, CDR1 is SEHNR and CDR2 is FQNEAQ (reference sequence). V gave up 3 bases and J gave up 4 bases, with 23 bases separating them. The CDR3 loop spans 18 amino acids. The CDR3 DNA sequence: TGTGCCAGCAGCTTGGGGATGGGATTAGCTCAAAAACCAGATACGCAGTATTTT. Protein sequence: CASSLGMGLAQKPDTQYF.

The V call is TRBV9, the J call TRBJ2-7; 13 bases align to TRBD2. Germline assignment: CDR1 SGDLS and CDR2 YYNGEE. V trimming: 3 bases; J trimming: 3 bases; junction bases outside the gene matches: 3. This CDR3 comprises 15 residues. In DNA form, the CDR3 reads TGTGCCAGCAGCGAGACTAGCGGGGGGTTCTACGAGCAGTACTTC. This sequence encodes CASSETSGGFYEQYF. Filled out from reference TRBV9 and TRBJ2-7, the complete variable domain reads DSGVTQTPKHLITATGQRVTLRCSPRSGDLSVYWYQQSLDQGLQFLIQYYNGEERAKGNILERFSAQQFPDLHSELNLSSLELGDSALYFCASSETSGGFYEQYFGPGTRLTVT.

The chain employs TRBV28 and TRBJ2-4; 9 nucleotides align to TRBD2. The trim removed 6 bases at V and 6 bases at J, leaving 3 bases unmatched. Germline CDR1 and CDR2: MDHEN and SYDVKM. This CDR3 has 13 residues. The CDR3 DNA sequence: TGTGCCAGCAGGGGGACTAGCACAAACATTCAGTACTTC. As protein: CASRGTSTNIQYF.

This clone was counted between two and nine times. The V gene is TRBV5-1, the J gene TRBJ1-5, with TRBD1 matching over 7 bases. In germline, CDR1 is SGHRS, CDR2 YFSETQ. V gave up 0 bases and J gave up 6 bases; unmatched junction bases: 6. CDR3 size: 15 residues. The chain's CDR3 is CASSLGGGLSQPQHF. CDR3 coding DNA: TGCGCCAGCAGCTTGGGAGGGGGCTTAAGTCAGCCCCAGCATTTT.

The CDR3 DNA reads as TGTGCCAGCAGTTTACCTCTCAATCAGCCCCAGCATTTT. Amino acid sequence: CASSLPLNQPQHF. V gene TRBV28 combines with J gene TRBJ1-5; D is undetermined. The V gene's germline CDR1 is MDHEN and CDR2 SYDVKM. Trimming left V 2 bases short and J 3 bases short, with 5 bases between. The CDR3 sequence is 13 residues long.

This clone has a handful of counts. The genes are TRBV12-5 and TRBJ1-2; D might be TRBD1 (6 bases). The CDR3 covers 14 residues. CDR1 and CDR2 (germline): LGHNT, FRNRAP. V shed 2 bases and J shed 13 bases, with 20 bases lying between them. CDR3 protein: CASGLWGPTGTSTF. In DNA form, the CDR3 reads TGTGCTAGTGGTTTGTGGGGACCGACAGGCACTTCCACCTTC.

The sample holds a few counts of this clone. The V gene is TRBV5-6, the J gene TRBJ1-1; perhaps TRBD1 as D (6 bases). Germline V lookup: CDR1 SGHDT, CDR2 YYEEEE. V lost 0 bases to trimming and J lost 6 bases, with 12 bases between them. The CDR3 is 14 residues long. The CDR3 sequence is CASSLDGGAAEAFF. The CDR3 DNA is TGTGCCAGCAGCTTGGACGGGGGCGCGGCTGAAGCTTTCTTT.

J is TRBJ2-7 and V is TRBV23-1; no clear D. TRBV23-1 falls under the ORF class, with uncertain function. The CDR3 length is 11 residues. Trimming pared 8 bases from V and 5 bases from J, leaving 10 bases between. The CDR3 sequence is CASEPNDEQYF. The CDR3 nucleotides are TGCGCCAGCGAGCCGAATGACGAGCAGTACTTC.

This chain joins TRBV13 and TRBJ2-3; 9 bases are shared with TRBD2. This CDR3 contains 19 residues. The germline CDR1 and CDR2 sequences are PRHDT and FYEKMQ (reference sequence). V dropped 1 base and J dropped 1; count of bases not matched to a gene: 12. The CDR3 is CASSLDGVGRGGRTDTQYF. The CDR3 DNA follows: TGTGCCAGCAGCTTAGATGGAGTTGGGCGGGGGGGCCGCACAGATACGCAGTATTTT.

The chain links TRBV4-1 to TRBJ2-3, with 12 positions matching TRBD2. CDR3 length: 19 residues. CDR1 and CDR2 (germline): MGHRA, YSYEKL. V lost 3 bases to trimming and J lost 2 bases; unmatched junction nucleotides: 12. CDR3 loop: CASSHPSGGAPWPTDTQYF. The CDR3 DNA sequence: TGCGCCAGCAGCCATCCTAGCGGGGGGGCCCCCTGGCCCACAGATACGCAGTATTTT.

The CDR3 DNA is TGTGCCAGCAGCTTAGAATATGGGGGAATAGGTCGGCTCAATGAAAAACTGTTTTTT. Its translation: CASSLEYGGIGRLNEKLFF. This rearrangement joins TRBV7-8 to TRBJ1-4, with D tentatively TRBD1 (5 bases). The V gene lost 1 base and the J gene lost 5 bases, with 23 bases spanning the gap. The CDR3 runs 19 residues. Germline-derived CDR1 and CDR2 are SGHVS and FQNEAQ.

The chain joins TRBV7-4 to TRBJ1-1; D gene uncertain. Trimming cost V 7 bases and J 5 bases, with 8 bases left between them. Looked up from germline, CDR1 is SGHVT and CDR2 is SQSDAQ. The CDR3 loop spans 11 amino acids. The CDR3 protein is CASIWETEAFF. The DNA for the CDR3 is TGTGCCAGCATTTGGGAGACTGAAGCTTTCTTT.

V usage is TRBV7-8 and J usage is TRBJ2-1; perhaps TRBD2 as D (5 bases). The germline CDR1 and CDR2 sequences are SGHVS and FQNEAQ. The V and J ends lost 1 base and 0 bases respectively, with 10 bases between them. The CDR3 sequence is 16 residues long. The CDR3 nucleotides are TGTGCCAGCAGCTTAGGCGGGCCTACCTCCTACAATGAGCAGTTCTTC. It is translated as CASSLGGPTSYNEQFF. Looking up the rest from reference TRBV7-8 and TRBJ2-1 gives the full variable domain: GAGVSQSPRYKVAKRGQDVALRCDPISGHVSLFWYQQALGQGPEFLTYFQNEAQLDKSGLPSDRFFAERPEGSVSTLKIQRTQQEDSAVYLCASSLGGPTSYNEQFFGPGTRLTVL.

The chain recombines TRBV27 with TRBJ1-1, with D hard to call. The V end lost 6 bases, the J end lost 1 base, and 9 bases lay between the germline ends. The CDR3 is made up of 13 amino acids. The germline gives CDR1 MNHEY, CDR2 SMNVEV (reference sequence). DNA of the CDR3: TGTGCCAGCAGCAGACGGGAGAACACTGAAGCTTTCTTT. This sequence encodes CASSRRENTEAFF.

The sample holds a few counts of this clone. The chain uses TRBV7-2 and TRBJ1-1; weak D call: TRBD1 (5 bases). The germline gives CDR1 SGHTA, CDR2 FQGNSA. V was cut by 4 bases and J by 2 bases, with 11 bases left in between. The CDR3 runs to 14 residues. DNA for the CDR3: TGTGCCAGCAGCTGGTTGGGGCGAAACACTGAAGCTTTCTTT. It yields the protein CASSWLGRNTEAFF. Together with reference TRBV7-2 and TRBJ1-1, the CDR3 gives the full variable domain: GAGVSQSPSNKVTEKGKDVELRCDPISGHTALYWYRQSLGQGLEFLIYFQGNSAPDKSGLPSDRFSAERTGGSVSTLTIQRTQQEDSAVYLCASSWLGRNTEAFFGQGTRLTVV.

The chain joins TRBV2 to TRBJ2-1; D perhaps matches TRBD1 (6 bases). Germline CDR1 and CDR2: SNHLY and FYNNEI. V was clipped by 6 bases and J by 4 bases, with 19 bases between them. The CDR3 extends over 16 amino acids. The CDR3 protein is CASRLGVGAGYNEQFF. The CDR3 DNA reads as TGTGCCAGCAGATTGGGCGTGGGGGCAGGATACAATGAGCAGTTCTTC. The full variable domain, with the rest looked up from reference TRBV2 and TRBJ2-1, is EPEVTQTPSHQVTQMGQEVILRCVPISNHLYFYWYRQILGQKVEFLVSFYNNEISEKSEIFDDQFSVERPDGSNFTLKIRSTKLEDSAMYFCASRLGVGAGYNEQFFGPGTRLTVL.

Regarding this clone: The junction and the germline gene differ at one end; a read error may be behind it. Other DNA sequences in the same sample also yield this CDR3. The chain carries TRBV19 and TRBJ2-6; possibly TRBD1 for D (5 bases). CDR1 LNHDA and CDR2 SQIVND come from the germline V gene (reference sequence). The CDR3 runs to 16 residues. CDR3 protein: CASSIDGYSGANVLTF. CDR3 DNA sequence: TGTGCCAGTAGTATCGACGGCTACTCTGGGGCCAACGTCCTGACCTTC.

The chain links TRBV19 to TRBJ2-2; perhaps TRBD1 as D (5 bases). The CDR3 has 15 amino acids. V was cut by 3 bases and J by 6 bases, with 14 bases left in between. Germline V gene lookup returns CDR1 LNHDA and CDR2 SQIVND (reference sequence). The CDR3 coding sequence is TGTGCCAGTAGTATCCTCTCGACAGTATCCGGGGAGCTGTTTTTT. Encoded protein: CASSILSTVSGELFF.

This chain joins TRBV10-3 and TRBJ2-5, with 16 bases that match TRBD2. This CDR3 has 17 residues. Germline loops: CDR1 ENHRY, CDR2 SYGVKD. V gave up 0 bases and J gave up 3 bases; unmatched junction bases: 1. The DNA of the CDR3 is TGTGCCATCAGTGAGTCGGGACTAGCGGGGGGGAAAGAGACCCAGTACTTC. It codes for CAISESGLAGGKETQYF.

This clone was observed a few times. This sequence joins TRBV7-8 and TRBJ2-7; D perhaps matches TRBD2 (7 bases). Trimming cost V 5 bases and J 6 bases, with 23 bases left between them. CDR1 and CDR2 from the germline V gene are SGHVS and FQNEAQ. The CDR3 spans 16 residues. CDR3 in amino acids: CASSGFMGGAQGEQYF. The CDR3 DNA sequence: TGTGCCAGCAGCGGATTTATGGGGGGGGCCCAGGGCGAGCAGTACTTC.

This clone has only one observation. V and J are TRBV7-6 and TRBJ2-2, with a possible D match to TRBD1 (6 bases). V was trimmed by 1 base and J by 6 bases, leaving 18 bases between them. The CDR3 extends over 17 amino acids. Germline V gene data show CDR1 as SGHVS and CDR2 as FNYEAQ. CDR3 DNA: TGTGCCAGCAGCTTAGACCGGGACACTTGGGCGGCCGGGGAGCTGTTTTTT. It specifies CASSLDRDTWAAGELFF.

The chain uses TRBV5-4 and TRBJ2-7; TRBD2 might be the D (5 bases). The V gene's germline CDR1 is SGHNT and CDR2 YYREEE (reference sequence). V shed 3 bases and J shed 2 bases, with 12 bases lying between them. The CDR3 totals 14 residues. The CDR3 DNA reads as TGTGCCAGCAGCTCCGGCCGGGAACCCTACGAGCAGTACTTC. Encoded protein: CASSSGREPYEQYF.

With regard to this clone: One end of the junction does not line up with germline, which may come from a read error. The chain links TRBV25-1 to TRBJ1-1; 9 bases are shared with TRBD1. Germline CDR1 MGHDK, CDR2 SYGVNS. The CDR3 covers 15 residues. In nucleotides, the CDR3 is TGTGCCAGCAGCGAATACGGGACAGGGCCGCCCGAAGCTTTCTTT. Its translation is CASSEYGTGPPEAFF.